The 13 T cell receptor beta chains in this list originate from one sample, sequenced in a study of graft-versus-host responses after intestinal transplantation. Profiled with immunoSEQ multiplex PCR; TCRdb holds only in-frame clones, not every one. The sample includes under 85,000 clones, 90% of them seen just once. Their antigens are not known. The material sequenced was unstimulated CD8+ T cells sorted from spleen or lymph node cells, taken before intestinal transplant. The receptors shown here come from a human donor who received an intestinal transplant.

The chain joins TRBV7-9 to TRBJ1-1; D gene ambiguous. CDR1 SEHNR and CDR2 FQNEAQ come from the germline V gene (reference sequence). The CDR3 has 19 residues. With 6 bases removed from V and 3 bases from J, the gap between germline ends came to 29 bases. CDR3 DNA sequence: TGTGCCAGCAGGATACCTTTTTATGATGGCACCTCAGTGGACACTGAAGCTTTCTTT. Amino acid sequence: CASRIPFYDGTSVDTEAFF.

This sequence joins TRBV7-2 and TRBJ2-3; D unresolved. V was pared by 4 bases and J by 3 bases, with 8 bases between. This CDR3 has 13 residues. Germline assignment: CDR1 SGHTA and CDR2 FQGNSA. The CDR3 DNA follows: TGTGCCAGCAGCTCCCATCAAACAGATACGCAGTATTTT. Translated: CASSSHQTDTQYF.

V gene TRBV6-6 combines with J gene TRBJ1-5; TRBD1 agrees at 7 bases. This CDR3 region has 16 residues. Trimming cost V 10 bases and J 3 bases; bases outside gene matches: 15. Germline lookup yields CDR1 MNHNY and CDR2 SVGAGI (reference sequence). The CDR3 loop is CATLDPGQIYNQPQHF. DNA for the CDR3: TGTGCCACCTTGGACCCGGGACAGATATACAATCAGCCCCAGCATTTT.

This clone was detected only a few times. V gene TRBV5-6 combines with J gene TRBJ2-7, with TRBD1 matching over 8 bases. V shed 4 bases and J 6 bases; nucleotides not matched to a gene: 3. Germline lookup yields CDR1 SGHDT and CDR2 YYEEEE. The CDR3 is made up of 12 amino acids. CDR3 residues: CASSPGTGEQYF. The CDR3 coding sequence is TGTGCCAGCAGCCCCGGGACAGGCGAGCAGTACTTC.

CDR3 DNA sequence: TGTGCCAGCAGCGAATCCCAGCGGGGGACGAACACCGGGGAGCTGTTTTTT. Its translation: CASSESQRGTNTGELFF. V and J are TRBV2 and TRBJ2-2; TRBD2 agrees at 8 bases. Germline V CDR1 and CDR2: SNHLY, FYNNEI. V lost 6 bases, J lost 0 bases, and 9 bases stayed unmatched. The CDR3 is 17 amino acids. Full variable domain (remainder filled in from reference TRBV2 and TRBJ2-2): EPEVTQTPSHQVTQMGQEVILRCVPISNHLYFYWYRQILGQKVEFLVSFYNNEISEKSEIFDDQFSVERPDGSNFTLKIRSTKLEDSAMYFCASSESQRGTNTGELFFGEGSRLTVL.

This rearrangement joins TRBV7-2 to TRBJ1-4; D is undetermined. Germline-derived CDR1 and CDR2 are SGHTA and FQGNSA. Deletions cut 2 bases from V and 3 bases from J, with 4 bases between. The CDR3 consists of 13 residues. CDR3 residues: CASSLRANEKLFF. The CDR3 nucleotides are TGTGCCAGCAGCTTAAGAGCTAATGAAAAACTGTTTTTT.

V usage is TRBV10-3 and J usage is TRBJ1-2; possible D gene TRBD1, 6 bases. The CDR3 has 16 residues. V was trimmed by 8 bases and J by 2 bases, leaving 21 bases between them. Germline V CDR1 and CDR2: ENHRY, SYGVKD. CDR3 loop: CAIAGGQRLSNYGYTF. DNA for the CDR3: TGTGCCATCGCCGGGGGGCAGCGCTTATCCAACTATGGCTACACCTTC.

The chain joins TRBV7-3 to TRBJ2-1, with 16 nucleotides matching TRBD2. The trim removed 5 bases at V and 10 bases at J, leaving 8 bases unmatched. Germline V lookup: CDR1 SGHTA, CDR2 FQGTGA. CDR3 length: 16 residues. The CDR3 is CASSPGLAGGPWEQFF. The CDR3 nucleotides are TGTGCCAGCAGCCCGGGACTAGCGGGGGGGCCTTGGGAGCAGTTCTTC. The complete variable domain, with remaining parts taken from reference TRBV7-3 and TRBJ2-1, reads GAGVSQTPSNKVTEKGKYVELRCDPISGHTALYWYRQSLGQGPEFLIYFQGTGAADDSGLPNDRFFAVRPEGSVSTLKIQRTERGDSAVYLCASSPGLAGGPWEQFFGPGTRLTVL.

The rearrangement links TRBV2 to TRBJ2-7; TRBD2 is a possible D gene (7 bases). The CDR3 is 15 amino acids. The V and J ends lost 10 bases and 0 bases respectively, with 19 bases between them. Germline loops: CDR1 SNHLY, CDR2 FYNNEI. The CDR3 sequence: CATTGGGMLSYEQYF. In DNA form, the CDR3 reads TGTGCCACCACAGGCGGGGGCATGCTCTCCTACGAGCAGTACTTC.

The chain is built from TRBV9 and TRBJ2-3; possibly TRBD2 for D (5 bases). The CDR3 has 14 residues. V was cut by 0 bases and J by 0 bases, with 5 bases left in between. Germline loops: CDR1 SGDLS, CDR2 YYNGEE. The CDR3 region is CASSVAGSTDTQYF. The CDR3 nucleotides read TGTGCCAGCAGCGTAGCGGGGAGCACAGATACGCAGTATTTT.

The rearrangement uses TRBV4-1 and TRBJ2-3; 8 nucleotides agree with TRBD2. Germline CDR1 and CDR2: MGHRA and YSYEKL. The CDR3 spans 12 residues. With V trimmed by 4 bases and J by 6 bases, 0 bases remained unmatched. The CDR3 nucleotides are TGCGCCAGCAGCCGCGGGGGGGATACGCAGTATTTT. It yields the protein CASSRGGDTQYF.

This clone was seen once. The gene calls are TRBV5-6 and TRBJ2-7; 9 nucleotides agree with TRBD1. V shed 0 bases, J shed 1 base, and the junction held 2 bases outside the gene matches. The CDR3 spans 15 residues. CDR1 SGHDT and CDR2 YYEEEE come from the germline V gene. In DNA form, the CDR3 reads TGTGCCAGCAGCTTGGGACAGGGGGGATCCTACGAGCAGTACTTC. Amino acids: CASSLGQGGSYEQYF. Looking up the rest from reference TRBV5-6 and TRBJ2-7 gives the full variable domain: DAGVTQSPTHLIKTRGQQVTLRCSPKSGHDTVSWYQQALGQGPQFIFQYYEEEERQRGNFPDRFSGHQFPNYSSELNVNALLLGDSALYLCASSLGQGGSYEQYFGPGTRLTVT.

V usage is TRBV6-6 and J usage is TRBJ2-5; 8 bases match TRBD1. The ends lost 1 base at V and 3 bases at J; junction bases unmatched: 4. The CDR3 loop spans 15 amino acids. From germline, CDR1 is MNHNY and CDR2 SVGAGI (reference sequence). The CDR3 protein is CASSYLGQAKETQYF. In DNA form, the CDR3 reads TGTGCCAGCAGTTACTTGGGACAGGCTAAAGAGACCCAGTACTTC.